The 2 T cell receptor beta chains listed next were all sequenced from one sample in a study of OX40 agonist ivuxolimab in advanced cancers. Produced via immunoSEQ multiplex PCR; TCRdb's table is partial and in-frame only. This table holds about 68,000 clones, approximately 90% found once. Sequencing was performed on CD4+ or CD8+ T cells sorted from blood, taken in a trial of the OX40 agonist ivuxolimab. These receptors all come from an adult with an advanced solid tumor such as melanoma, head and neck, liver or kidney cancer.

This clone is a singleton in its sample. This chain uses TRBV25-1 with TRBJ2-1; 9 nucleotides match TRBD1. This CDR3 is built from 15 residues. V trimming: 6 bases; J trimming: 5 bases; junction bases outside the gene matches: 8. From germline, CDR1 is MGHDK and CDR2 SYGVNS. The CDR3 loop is CASSRTGTGNNEQFF. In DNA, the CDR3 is TGTGCCAGCAGCAGGACCGGGACAGGGAACAATGAGCAGTTCTTC.

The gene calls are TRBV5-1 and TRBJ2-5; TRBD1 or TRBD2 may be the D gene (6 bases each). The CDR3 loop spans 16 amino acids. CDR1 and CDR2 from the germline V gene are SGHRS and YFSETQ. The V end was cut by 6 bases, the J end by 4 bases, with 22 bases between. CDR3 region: CASNPSVRGVGETQYF. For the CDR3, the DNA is TGCGCCAGCAACCCCTCTGTTAGGGGGGTCGGAGAGACCCAGTACTTC. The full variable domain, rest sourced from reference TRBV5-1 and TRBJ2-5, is KAGVTQTPRYLIKTRGQQVTLSCSPISGHRSVSWYQQTPGQGLQFLFEYFSETQRNKGNFPGRFSGRQFSNSRSEMNVSTLELGDSALYLCASNPSVRGVGETQYFGPGTRLLVL.